This T cell receptor beta chain was sequenced for a study of chemoradiotherapy in HPV16-positive cancers. Broader study findings: Only two HPV16-positive patients supplied the functional HPV-specificity definition. HPV-responsive T-cell expansion during chemoradiotherapy was linked to improved recurrence-free survival in HPV16-positive patients. Candidate HPV-specific clones and E7-related TCR motifs grew in tumor during treatment.

Sequencing used immunoSEQ multiplex PCR; TCRdb keeps in-frame clones, though not all of them. The table records fewer than 9,500 clones, 70% to 75% of them present only once. The CDR3 contains 11 residues. Germline CDR1 SGHNT, CDR2 YYREEE (reference sequence). V was trimmed by 4 bases and J by 11 bases, leaving 10 bases between them. This clone was detected once. Its antigen is unknown. Repeated repertoire sampling spanned the course of chemoradiotherapy. The V and J genes are TRBV5-4 and TRBJ2-1; TRBD1 might be the D (6 bases). The TCR comes from a human donor with HPV-associated anogenital cancer. Sequencing was performed on tumor tissue, taken from a patient who underwent chemoradiotherapy. CDR3 sequence: CASSAQGKQFF. For the CDR3, the DNA is TGTGCCAGCAGCGCACAGGGAAAGCAGTTCTTC. The variable domain in full, with the rest retrieved from reference TRBV5-4 and TRBJ2-1, is ETGVTQSPTHLIKTRGQQVTLRCSSQSGHNTVSWYQQALGQGPQFIFQYYREEENGRGNFPPRFSGLQFPNYSSELNVNALELDDSALYLCASSAQGKQFFGPGTRLTVL.